This T cell receptor (beta chain) comes out of a study of T cells after yellow fever vaccination. TCRdb used MiXCR to reprocess the 5' RACE reads, holding one entry per CDR3 protein. The profile shows 150,000 to 200,000 distinct CDR3 sequences, roughly 11% of them singletons. The germline V gene has CDR1 SGHNT and CDR2 YYREEE (reference sequence). This CDR3 has 14 residues. Trimming took off 2 bases at V and 3 bases at J, with 12 bases between the two ends. This clonotype was found a few times. This clonotype was sampled from a man between 18 and 29 years old who received the YFV17D yellow fever vaccine. The chain has TRBV5-4 and TRBJ2-7, with a weak D call TRBD1 (5 bases). Specimen: CD8+ T cells sorted from PBMCs, collected 15 days after the yellow fever booster vaccination. The CDR3 nucleotides are TGTGCCAGCAGCTTTGGTACAGGTTACTACGAGCAGTACTTC. This translates into CASSFGTGYYEQYF.